The 32 T cell receptor beta chains listed next were all sequenced from one sample in a study of neoadjuvant anti-PD-1 for oral cavity cancer. The data were produced by immunoSEQ multiplex PCR, yet TCRdb's version contains in-frame clones alone and is incomplete. The data contain approximately 74,000 clones, approximately 80% of them singletons. The sample was PBMCs, taken before nivolumab (anti-PD-1) treatment. The receptors shown here come from a person aged 35-79 years with oral cavity squamous cell carcinoma.

Comments on this clone: Different DNA sequences within this sample yield the same CDR3. The chain uses TRBV5-6 and TRBJ2-5, with a tentative D call TRBD1 (5 bases). The V end was cut by 2 bases, the J end by 3 bases, with 8 bases between. CDR1 is SGHDT and CDR2 is YYEEEE in the germline V gene. The CDR3 consists of 13 residues. Here the CDR3 DNA reads TGTGCCAGCAGCTTAGACAGAAAAGAGACCCAGTACTTC. Protein product: CASSLDRKETQYF.

The chain employs TRBV27 and TRBJ2-7; 7 bases agree with TRBD2. This CDR3 is 12 amino acids long. The germline V gene encodes CDR1 MNHEY and CDR2 SMNVEV (reference sequence). Losses at the gene ends were 5 bases for V and 9 bases for J; bases not matched to a gene: 7. DNA of the CDR3: TGTGCCAGCAGTCCGGGACTATTGAGGCAGTACTTC. It specifies CASSPGLLRQYF.

The chain carries TRBV7-9 and TRBJ2-3, with D possibly TRBD1 on 5 matching bases. The CDR3 contains 16 residues. Trimming pared 5 bases from V and 0 bases from J, leaving 15 bases between. The germline V gene has CDR1 SEHNR and CDR2 FQNEAQ (reference sequence). For the CDR3, the DNA is TGTGCCAGCAGCCCACACACGAAGGGGAGCACAGATACGCAGTATTTT. It translates to CASSPHTKGSTDTQYF.

V is TRBV27 and J is TRBJ2-7, with D tentatively TRBD2 (6 bases). The CDR3 loop spans 15 amino acids. Trimming removed 4 bases at V and 3 bases at J, with 16 bases between. Germline V lookup: CDR1 MNHEY, CDR2 SMNVEV (reference sequence). The CDR3 DNA reads TGTGCCAGCAGTTCGGCGTCCGCGGGAAACTACGAGCAGTACTTC. Its protein is CASSSASAGNYEQYF.

This rearrangement joins TRBV11-2 to TRBJ2-7, with D perhaps TRBD1 or TRBD2 (6 bases each). V lost 1 base and J lost 4, with 11 bases in between. The CDR3 is made up of 14 amino acids. Germline V gene sequence: CDR1 SGHAT, CDR2 FQNNGV. The CDR3 region is CASSLVGGLYEQYF. The CDR3 bases are TGTGCCAGCAGCTTAGTGGGGGGCCTTTACGAGCAGTACTTC. The variable domain in full, with the rest retrieved from reference TRBV11-2 and TRBJ2-7, is EAGVAQSPRYKIIEKRQSVAFWCNPISGHATLYWYQQILGQGPKLLIQFQNNGVVDDSQLPKDRFSAERLKGVDSTLKIQPAKLEDSAVYLCASSLVGGLYEQYFGPGTRLTVT.

This sequence joins TRBV6-4 and TRBJ1-2; 8 bases match TRBD1. V was clipped by 6 bases and J by 9 bases; unmatched bases: 3. Germline CDR1 is MRHNA and CDR2 is SNTAGT. The CDR3 loop spans 11 amino acids. The DNA for the CDR3 is TGTGCCAGCAGCCAGGGGGCTAGCTACACCTTC. Protein: CASSQGASYTF.

This clone was counted a few times. This chain connects TRBV7-9 to TRBJ1-3, with D unclear. CDR1 SEHNR and CDR2 FQNEAQ come from the germline V gene (reference sequence). The CDR3 has 13 residues. The V gene lost 5 bases and the J gene lost 7 bases, with 12 bases spanning the gap. The CDR3 DNA sequence: TGTGCCAGCAGCGAGGGTGTTGGTAACACCATATATTTT. Translating gives CASSEGVGNTIYF.

The CDR3 DNA reads TGCGCCAGCAGCCAAGATCAAAGCGGGGGGCCCACCGGGGAGCTGTTTTTT. Protein sequence: CASSQDQSGGPTGELFF. This chain connects TRBV4-1 to TRBJ2-2; 9 nucleotides line up with TRBD2. The CDR3 length is 17 residues. The V gene end was trimmed by 0 bases and the J gene end by 4 bases; junction bases not matched to a gene: 6. CDR1 is MGHRA and CDR2 is YSYEKL in the germline V gene.

This rearrangement joins TRBV5-6 to TRBJ2-5; D remains ambiguous. Trimming stripped 5 bases from V and 2 bases from J, with 13 bases between. Germline V gene lookup returns CDR1 SGHDT and CDR2 YYEEEE. The length of the CDR3 is 14 residues. The CDR3 reads CASRFLIGQETQYF. The DNA of the CDR3 is TGTGCCAGCAGATTTTTAATAGGTCAAGAGACCCAGTACTTC. The full variable domain, its missing parts supplied by reference TRBV5-6 and TRBJ2-5, is DAGVTQSPTHLIKTRGQQVTLRCSPKSGHDTVSWYQQALGQGPQFIFQYYEEEERQRGNFPDRFSGHQFPNYSSELNVNALLLGDSALYLCASRFLIGQETQYFGPGTRLLVL.

The chain uses TRBV7-2 and TRBJ2-1, with TRBD2 matching over 10 bases. There are 17 residues in the CDR3. The germline V gene has CDR1 SGHTA and CDR2 FQGNSA. V lost 1 base and J lost 2; bases outside the gene matches: 5. The CDR3 sequence is CASSLVELAGAYNEQFF. The CDR3 DNA is TGTGCCAGCAGCTTAGTGGAGCTAGCGGGAGCCTACAATGAGCAGTTCTTC.

By sample share, this clone is medium-sized. The chain has TRBV30 and TRBJ1-1; D is unresolved. Germline-derived CDR1 and CDR2 are GTSNPN and SVGIG (reference sequence). The CDR3 has 10 amino acids. V was trimmed by 7 bases and J by 0 bases, leaving 3 bases between them. CDR3 sequence reads: CASMNTEAFF. In DNA, the CDR3 is TGTGCCTCAATGAACACTGAAGCTTTCTTT.

The chain couples TRBV15 to TRBJ2-7; the D gene is possibly TRBD1 (6 bases). Germline V gene data show CDR1 as LNHNV and CDR2 as YYDKDF (reference sequence). The V and J ends lost 3 bases and 3 bases respectively, with 6 bases between them. The CDR3 consists of 12 residues. This CDR3 reads CATSRDSYEQYF. The CDR3, as DNA: TGTGCCACCAGCAGGGACAGCTACGAGCAGTACTTC.

The chain links TRBV6-4 to TRBJ2-7, with unresolved D. Trimming cost V 6 bases and J 4 bases, with 16 bases left between them. The CDR3 length is 14 residues. Germline values: CDR1 MRHNA, CDR2 SNTAGT. CDR3 bases: TGTGCCAGCAGAGATTCTAGGAGAACTTACGAGCAGTACTTC. Its translation: CASRDSRRTYEQYF.

The genes are TRBV5-4 and TRBJ2-3, with D maybe TRBD2 (6 bases). Germline CDR1 is SGHNT and CDR2 is YYREEE (reference sequence). CDR3 size: 15 residues. V was cut by 0 bases and J by 2 bases, with 10 bases left in between. CDR3 coding DNA: TGTGCCAGCAGCTTGGATAGCGGAACCACAGATACGCAGTATTTT. Translated, it gives CASSLDSGTTDTQYF.

V is TRBV5-1 and J is TRBJ2-1, with 12 bases identical to TRBD2. Germline V gene data show CDR1 as SGHRS and CDR2 as YFSETQ. The CDR3 totals 16 residues. After removal of 1 base from V and 4 bases from J, the junction contained 3 bases not matched to a gene. The CDR3 DNA sequence: TGCGCCAGCAGCTTGTCAGGACTAGCGGGGTACAATGAGCAGTTCTTC. Amino acids: CASSLSGLAGYNEQFF.

The CDR3, as DNA: TGTGCCAGCAGTTTACAGGGATACGAGCAGTACTTC. Amino acids: CASSLQGYEQYF. The chain carries TRBV27 and TRBJ2-7; tentatively, D is TRBD1 (5 bases). The CDR3 runs 12 residues. V was trimmed by 2 bases and J by 4 bases, leaving 6 bases between them. The V gene's germline CDR1 is MNHEY and CDR2 SMNVEV (reference sequence).

The V call is TRBV13, the J call TRBJ2-5; D unresolved. The V end was cut by 5 bases, the J end by 4 bases, with 11 bases between. Germline values: CDR1 PRHDT, CDR2 FYEKMQ (reference sequence). The CDR3 spans 13 residues. The CDR3 here is CASSPKVGETQYF. Written as DNA, the CDR3 is TGTGCCAGCAGCCCCAAGGTTGGAGAGACCCAGTACTTC.

This chain connects TRBV6-5 to TRBJ1-5, with a weak D call TRBD1 (5 bases). V was clipped by 6 bases and J by 0 bases, with 12 bases between them. The CDR3 is 15 amino acids. Germline V gene lookup returns CDR1 MNHEY and CDR2 SVGAGI. The CDR3 DNA reads TGTGCCAGCAGCAGGACAATGTATAGCAATCAGCCCCAGCATTTT. This codes for CASSRTMYSNQPQHF.

The chain recombines TRBV5-4 with TRBJ1-2, with 7 bases matching TRBD1. The trim removed 1 base at V and 4 bases at J, leaving 4 bases unmatched. Germline-derived CDR1 and CDR2 are SGHNT and YYREEE (reference sequence). CDR3 length equals 14 residues. CDR3 DNA: TGTGCCAGCAGCTTGCTGACAGGGTTCTATGGCTACACCTTC. Amino acid sequence: CASSLLTGFYGYTF. The whole variable domain, remainder taken from reference TRBV5-4 and TRBJ1-2, is ETGVTQSPTHLIKTRGQQVTLRCSSQSGHNTVSWYQQALGQGPQFIFQYYREEENGRGNFPPRFSGLQFPNYSSELNVNALELDDSALYLCASSLLTGFYGYTFGSGTRLTVV.

The chain uses TRBV28 and TRBJ2-7; 14 bases fit TRBD2. Germline CDR1 and CDR2: MDHEN and SYDVKM. V lost 5 bases and J lost 7; bases outside the gene matches: 10. There are 16 residues in the CDR3. CDR3 coding DNA: TGTGCCAGCAGTCCGCCCGGGACTAGCGGGAGTAAAGAGCAGTACTTC. It yields the protein CASSPPGTSGSKEQYF.

This chain uses TRBV6-1 with TRBJ2-7, with 8 bases aligning to TRBD1. There are 13 residues in the CDR3. V shed 6 bases and J 2 bases; nucleotides not matched to a gene: 3. Per the germline V gene, CDR1 is MNHNS and CDR2 is SASEGT. CDR3 residues: CASSAQGAYEQYF. In DNA, the CDR3 is TGTGCCAGCAGCGCACAGGGGGCCTACGAGCAGTACTTC.

The chain couples TRBV10-3 to TRBJ2-2; TRBD2 matches 12 bases. The germline CDR1 and CDR2 sequences are ENHRY and SYGVKD. The J segment lost 6 bases and the V segment lost 6 bases, leaving 14 bases of the junction unmatched. The CDR3 consists of 18 residues. The CDR3 reads CAISPPPLAGGPPGELFF. The CDR3 region has the DNA TGTGCCATCAGCCCCCCCCCGCTAGCGGGAGGGCCGCCCGGGGAGCTGTTTTTT.

The chain recombines TRBV10-3 with TRBJ1-4, with 7 bases aligning to TRBD1. This CDR3 is 15 amino acids long. Germline V gene sequence: CDR1 ENHRY, CDR2 SYGVKD. The V gene end was trimmed by 0 bases and the J gene end by 7 bases; junction bases not matched to a gene: 5. In DNA, the CDR3 is TGTGCCATCAGTGAGTCGATGACAGGGAGTGAAAAACTGTTTTTT. This encodes CAISESMTGSEKLFF.

The chain joins TRBV6-5 to TRBJ2-7; the match to TRBD2 covers 12 bases. Trimming took 4 bases from V and 4 from J; bases not matched to a gene: 5. This CDR3 contains 15 residues. Germline V gene data show CDR1 as MNHEY and CDR2 as SVGAGI. Here the CDR3 reads CASSWNLAGGYEQYF. CDR3 coding DNA: TGTGCCAGCAGTTGGAACCTAGCGGGAGGGTACGAGCAGTACTTC.

The rearrangement joins TRBV11-2 to TRBJ2-6; 8 positions match TRBD1. The CDR3 runs to 15 residues. Germline trimming cut 5 bases from V and 2 bases from J; bases unmatched to any gene: 2. CDR1 is SGHAT, CDR2 FQNNGV, per germline. The CDR3 nucleotides read TGTGCCAGCAGCCAGGGACAGGCTGGGGCCAACGTCCTGACTTTC. This encodes CASSQGQAGANVLTF. The whole variable domain, filled in from reference TRBV11-2 and TRBJ2-6, reads EAGVAQSPRYKIIEKRQSVAFWCNPISGHATLYWYQQILGQGPKLLIQFQNNGVVDDSQLPKDRFSAERLKGVDSTLKIQPAKLEDSAVYLCASSQGQAGANVLTFGAGSRLTVL.

The chain carries TRBV6-1 and TRBJ2-3; 7 positions match TRBD1. The CDR3 runs 13 residues. V shed 8 bases and J 3 bases; nucleotides not matched to a gene: 5. CDR1 is MNHNS and CDR2 is SASEGT in the germline V gene. DNA of the CDR3: TGTGCCAGCCGGACAGGTAAAACAGATACGCAGTATTTT. Its translation is CASRTGKTDTQYF.

This chain joins TRBV2 and TRBJ2-5; TRBD1 agrees at 9 bases. The CDR3 covers 15 residues. V lost 6 bases and J lost 5; bases outside the gene matches: 10. The germline CDR1 and CDR2 sequences are SNHLY and FYNNEI. The CDR3 is CASRASRDRAETQYF. In DNA, the CDR3 is TGTGCCAGCAGAGCAAGCCGGGACAGGGCGGAGACCCAGTACTTC.

Remarks on this clone: Other DNA sequences from this sample encode an identical CDR3 as well. This chain uses TRBV30 with TRBJ2-5; D ambiguous. V was trimmed by 0 bases and J by 4 bases, leaving 3 bases between them. The CDR3 totals 11 residues. Germline CDR1 reads GTSNPN; CDR2 reads SVGIG (reference sequence). In nucleotides, the CDR3 is TGTGCCTGGAGTGTACCAGAGACCCAGTACTTC. This translates into CAWSVPETQYF.

The genes are TRBV10-2 and TRBJ1-2, with D maybe TRBD1 (5 bases). The germline V gene encodes CDR1 WSHSY and CDR2 SAAADI. This CDR3 contains 13 residues. The V and J ends lost 7 bases and 4 bases respectively, with 13 bases between them. The CDR3 DNA reads TGCGCCAGCACGGGCAGGGCGAGCTATGGCTACACCTTC. This gives the protein CASTGRASYGYTF.

This chain links TRBV6-4 with TRBJ2-1; TRBD1 might be the D (6 bases). Germline V gene data show CDR1 as MRHNA and CDR2 as SNTAGT. Trimming cost V 2 bases and J 7 bases, with 12 bases left between them. CDR3 length equals 14 residues. CDR3 nucleotides: TGTGCCAGCAGTGACGGGGGCGAGTCGAATGAGCAGTTCTTC. Translated, it gives CASSDGGESNEQFF.

The rearrangement links TRBV2 to TRBJ2-2; D may be TRBD1 (6 bases). Trimming left V 6 bases short and J 6 bases short, with 11 bases between. The germline CDR1 and CDR2 sequences are SNHLY and FYNNEI. The CDR3 sequence is 13 residues long. The CDR3 bases are TGTGCCAGCAGCGTACAGGGAGCCGGGGAGCTGTTTTTT. Amino acid sequence: CASSVQGAGELFF.

J is TRBJ2-7 and V is TRBV6-5; D might be TRBD1 (5 bases). This CDR3 has 15 amino acids. CDR1 is MNHEY and CDR2 is SVGAGI in the germline V gene. V lost 0 bases, J lost 4 bases, and 13 bases lay in between. This chain's CDR3 is CASSYSKVAGYEQYF. CDR3 sequence (DNA): TGTGCCAGCAGTTACTCGAAGGTCGCAGGGTACGAGCAGTACTTC.